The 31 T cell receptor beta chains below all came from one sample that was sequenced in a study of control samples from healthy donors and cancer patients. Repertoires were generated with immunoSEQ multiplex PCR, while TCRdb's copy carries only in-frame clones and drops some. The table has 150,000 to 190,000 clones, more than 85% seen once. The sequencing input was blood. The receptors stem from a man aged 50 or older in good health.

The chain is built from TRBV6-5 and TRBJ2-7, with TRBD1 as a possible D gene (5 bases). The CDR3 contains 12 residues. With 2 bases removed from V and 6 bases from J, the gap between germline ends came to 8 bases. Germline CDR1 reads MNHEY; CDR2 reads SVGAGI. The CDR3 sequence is CASSYAGFEQYF. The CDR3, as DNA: TGTGCCAGCAGTTACGCAGGGTTCGAGCAGTACTTC.

CDR3 sequence: CASSETGNGANVLTF. The CDR3 bases are TGTGCCAGCAGTGAAACAGGGAATGGGGCCAACGTCCTGACTTTC. This sequence joins TRBV2 and TRBJ2-6, with a possible D match to TRBD1 (6 bases). The CDR3 spans 15 residues. Trimming cost V 2 bases and J 3 bases, with 8 bases left between them. In germline, CDR1 is SNHLY, CDR2 FYNNEI.

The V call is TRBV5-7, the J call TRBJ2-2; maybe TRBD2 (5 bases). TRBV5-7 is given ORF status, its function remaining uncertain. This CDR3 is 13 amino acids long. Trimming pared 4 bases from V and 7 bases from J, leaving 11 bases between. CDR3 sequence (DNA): TGTGCCAGCAGCCCTGACTACGTCGGGGAGCTGTTTTTT. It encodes CASSPDYVGELFF.

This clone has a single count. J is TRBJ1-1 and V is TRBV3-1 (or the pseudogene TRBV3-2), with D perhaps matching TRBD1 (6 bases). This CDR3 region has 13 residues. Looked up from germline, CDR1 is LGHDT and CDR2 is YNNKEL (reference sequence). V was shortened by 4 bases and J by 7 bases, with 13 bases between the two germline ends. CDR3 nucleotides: TGTGCCAGCAGCCCCGGACAGTCTCTTGAAGCTTTCTTT. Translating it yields CASSPGQSLEAFF.

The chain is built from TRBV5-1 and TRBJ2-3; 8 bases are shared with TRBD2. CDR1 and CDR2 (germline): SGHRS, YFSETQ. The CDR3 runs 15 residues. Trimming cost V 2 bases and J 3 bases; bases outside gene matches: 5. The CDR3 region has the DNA TGCGCCAGCAGCTTAGCGGGAGCGGGAACAGATACGCAGTATTTT. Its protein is CASSLAGAGTDTQYF.

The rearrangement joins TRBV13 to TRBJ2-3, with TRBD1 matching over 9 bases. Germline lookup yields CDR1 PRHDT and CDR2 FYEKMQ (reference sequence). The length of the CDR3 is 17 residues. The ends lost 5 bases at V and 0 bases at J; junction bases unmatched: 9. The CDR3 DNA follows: TGTGCCAGCAGCCTTCGGGGGACAGGGCCTAGCACAGATACGCAGTATTTT. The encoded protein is CASSLRGTGPSTDTQYF.

CDR3 sequence: CASNSGDHNEQFF. The DNA for the CDR3 is TGTGCCTCTAACAGCGGGGATCACAATGAGCAGTTCTTC. The chain uses TRBV15 and TRBJ2-1; 7 nucleotides match TRBD2. J gave up 5 bases and V 11 bases, and 9 bases lay outside the gene matches. Germline V lookup: CDR1 LNHNV, CDR2 YYDKDF (reference sequence). The CDR3 sequence is 13 residues long.

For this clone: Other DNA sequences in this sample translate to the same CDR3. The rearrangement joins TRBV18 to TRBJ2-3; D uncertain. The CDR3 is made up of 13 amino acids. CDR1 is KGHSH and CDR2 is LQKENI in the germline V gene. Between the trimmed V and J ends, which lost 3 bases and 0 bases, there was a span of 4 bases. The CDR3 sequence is CASSPPSTDTQYF. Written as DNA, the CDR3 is TGTGCCAGCTCACCGCCTAGCACAGATACGCAGTATTTT. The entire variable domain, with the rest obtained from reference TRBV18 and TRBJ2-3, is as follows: NAGVMQNPRHLVRRRGQEARLRCSPMKGHSHVYWYRQLPEEGLKFMVYLQKENIIDESGMPKERFSAEFPKEGPSILRIQQVVRGDSAAYFCASSPPSTDTQYFGPGTRLTVL.

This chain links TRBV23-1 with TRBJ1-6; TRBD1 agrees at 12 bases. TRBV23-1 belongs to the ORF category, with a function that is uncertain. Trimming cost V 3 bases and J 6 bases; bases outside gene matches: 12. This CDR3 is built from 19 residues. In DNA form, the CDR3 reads TGCGCCAGCAGTCAGGAGGGGACAGGGGGCTTCCCCCGTAATTCACCCCTCCACTTT. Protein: CASSQEGTGGFPRNSPLHF.

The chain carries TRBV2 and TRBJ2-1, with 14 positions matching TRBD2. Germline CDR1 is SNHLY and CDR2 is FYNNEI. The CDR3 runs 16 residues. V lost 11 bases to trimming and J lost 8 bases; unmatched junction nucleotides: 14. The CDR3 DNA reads TGTGCCTTGGAGAAACCGGGACTAGCGGGAGTAGATGAGCAGTTCTTC. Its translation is CALEKPGLAGVDEQFF.

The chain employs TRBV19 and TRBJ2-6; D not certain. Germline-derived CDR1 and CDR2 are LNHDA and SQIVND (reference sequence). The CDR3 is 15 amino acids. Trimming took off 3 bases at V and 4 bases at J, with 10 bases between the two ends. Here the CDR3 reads CASSIGRLGANVLTF. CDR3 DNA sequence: TGTGCCAGTAGTATTGGCAGGTTGGGGGCCAACGTCCTGACTTTC.

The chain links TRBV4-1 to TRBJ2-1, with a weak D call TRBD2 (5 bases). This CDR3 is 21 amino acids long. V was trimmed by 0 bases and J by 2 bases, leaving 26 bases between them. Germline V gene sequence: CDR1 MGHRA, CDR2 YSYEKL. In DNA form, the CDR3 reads TGCGCCAGCAGCCAAGATGGGAGCGGAAGGGCCCTCCTCGGCCCCTACAATGAGCAGTTCTTC. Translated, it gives CASSQDGSGRALLGPYNEQFF.

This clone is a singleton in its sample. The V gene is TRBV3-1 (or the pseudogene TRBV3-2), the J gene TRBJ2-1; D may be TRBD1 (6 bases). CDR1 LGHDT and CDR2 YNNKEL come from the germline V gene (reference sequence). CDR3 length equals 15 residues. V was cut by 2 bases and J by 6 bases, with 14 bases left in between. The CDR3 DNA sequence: TGTGCCAGCAGCCAACGTGGGACAATGAGCAATGAGCAGTTCTTC. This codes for CASSQRGTMSNEQFF.

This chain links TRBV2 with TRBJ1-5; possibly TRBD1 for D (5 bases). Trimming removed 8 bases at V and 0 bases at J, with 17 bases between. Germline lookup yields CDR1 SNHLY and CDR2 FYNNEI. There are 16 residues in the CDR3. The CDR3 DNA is TGTGCCAGCTCGGGACTATACACCAATAGCAATCAGCCCCAGCATTTT. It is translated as CASSGLYTNSNQPQHF.

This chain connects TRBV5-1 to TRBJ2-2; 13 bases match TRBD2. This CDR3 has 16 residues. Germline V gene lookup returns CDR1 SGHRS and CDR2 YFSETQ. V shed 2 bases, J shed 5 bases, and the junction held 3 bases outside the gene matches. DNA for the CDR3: TGCGCCAGCAGCTTCACTAGCGGGAGGGGAACCGGGGAGCTGTTTTTT. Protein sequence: CASSFTSGRGTGELFF.

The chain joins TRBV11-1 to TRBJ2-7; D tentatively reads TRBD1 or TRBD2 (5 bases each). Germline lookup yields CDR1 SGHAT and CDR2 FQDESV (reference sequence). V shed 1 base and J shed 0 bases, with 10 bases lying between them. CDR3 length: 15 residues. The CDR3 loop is CASSLVSGTSYEQYF. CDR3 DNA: TGTGCCAGCAGCTTAGTCTCAGGGACCTCCTACGAGCAGTACTTC. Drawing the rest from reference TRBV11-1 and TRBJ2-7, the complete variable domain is EAEVAQSPRYKITEKSQAVAFWCDPISGHATLYWYRQILGQGPELLVQFQDESVVDDSQLPKDRFSAERLKGVDSTLKIQPAELGDSAMYLCASSLVSGTSYEQYFGPGTRLTVT.

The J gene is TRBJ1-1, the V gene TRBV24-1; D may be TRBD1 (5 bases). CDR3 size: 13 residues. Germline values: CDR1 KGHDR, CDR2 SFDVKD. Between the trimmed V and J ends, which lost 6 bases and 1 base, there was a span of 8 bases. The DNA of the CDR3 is TGTGCCACCAGTATAACAGGGAACACTGAAGCTTTCTTT. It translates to CATSITGNTEAFF.

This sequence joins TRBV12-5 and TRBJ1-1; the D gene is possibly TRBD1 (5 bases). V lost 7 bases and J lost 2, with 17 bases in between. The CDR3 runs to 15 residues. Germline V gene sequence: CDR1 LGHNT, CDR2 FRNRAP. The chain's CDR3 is CASVLTGLTNTEAFF. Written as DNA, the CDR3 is TGTGCTAGTGTCCTGACGGGGCTGACCAACACTGAAGCTTTCTTT.

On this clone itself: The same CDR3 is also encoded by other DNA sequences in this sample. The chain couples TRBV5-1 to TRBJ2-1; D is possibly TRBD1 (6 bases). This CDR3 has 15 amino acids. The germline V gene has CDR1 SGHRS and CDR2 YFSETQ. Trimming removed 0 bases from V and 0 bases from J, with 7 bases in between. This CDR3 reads CASSLGGGSYNEQFF. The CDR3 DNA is TGCGCCAGCAGCTTGGGAGGGGGCTCCTACAATGAGCAGTTCTTC. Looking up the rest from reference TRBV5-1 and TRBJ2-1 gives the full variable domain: KAGVTQTPRYLIKTRGQQVTLSCSPISGHRSVSWYQQTPGQGLQFLFEYFSETQRNKGNFPGRFSGRQFSNSRSEMNVSTLELGDSALYLCASSLGGGSYNEQFFGPGTRLTVL.

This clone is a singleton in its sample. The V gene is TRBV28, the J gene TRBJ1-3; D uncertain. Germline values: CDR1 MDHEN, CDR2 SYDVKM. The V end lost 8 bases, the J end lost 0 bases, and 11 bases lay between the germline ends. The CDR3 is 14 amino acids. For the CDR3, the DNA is TGTGCCAGCCTCATGCCGAGCTCTGGAAACACCATATATTTT. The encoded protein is CASLMPSSGNTIYF.

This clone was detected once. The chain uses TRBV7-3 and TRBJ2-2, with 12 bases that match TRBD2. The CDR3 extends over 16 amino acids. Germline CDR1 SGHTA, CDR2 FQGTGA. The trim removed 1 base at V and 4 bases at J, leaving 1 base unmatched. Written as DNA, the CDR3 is TGTGCCAGCAGCTTAAGACTAGCGGGAGTCACCGGGGAGCTGTTTTTT. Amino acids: CASSLRLAGVTGELFF.

The DNA of the CDR3 is TGTGCCAGCAACAGAGGGGGGGCCCACTCTGGGGCCAACGTCCTGACTTTC. This sequence encodes CASNRGGAHSGANVLTF. The rearrangement joins TRBV28 to TRBJ2-6; D perhaps matches TRBD2 (7 bases). The germline V gene has CDR1 MDHEN and CDR2 SYDVKM. The CDR3 totals 17 residues. Trimming left V 7 bases short and J 0 bases short, with 16 bases between.

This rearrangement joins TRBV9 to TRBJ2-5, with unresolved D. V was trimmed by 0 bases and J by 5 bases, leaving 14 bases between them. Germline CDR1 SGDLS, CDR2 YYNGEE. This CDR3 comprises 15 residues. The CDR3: CASSVGPHPAETQYF. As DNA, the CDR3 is TGTGCCAGCAGCGTAGGACCCCACCCGGCGGAGACCCAGTACTTC.

CDR3 in DNA: TGTGCCAGTAGTGTTTCGTGGAGCTCCTATAATTCACCCCTCCACTTT. Translating gives CASSVSWSSYNSPLHF. The chain combines TRBV19 with TRBJ1-6, with no clear D. CDR1 and CDR2 from the germline V gene are LNHDA and SQIVND (reference sequence). This CDR3 spans 16 amino acids. V dropped 5 bases and J dropped 0 bases, with 11 bases sitting between them. The whole variable domain, filled in from reference TRBV19 and TRBJ1-6, reads DGGITQSPKYLFRKEGQNVTLSCEQNLNHDAMYWYRQDPGQGLRLIYYSQIVNDFQKGDIAEGYSVSREKKESFPLTVTSAQKNPTAFYLCASSVSWSSYNSPLHFGNGTRLTVT.

The CDR3 spells CASSVLAGFSTDTQYF. The CDR3 nucleotides read TGTGCCAGCAGCGTGCTAGCGGGGTTTTCCACAGATACGCAGTATTTT. The rearrangement uses TRBV9 and TRBJ2-3, with 9 bases aligning to TRBD2. The V gene's germline CDR1 is SGDLS and CDR2 YYNGEE. The CDR3 contains 16 residues. J was trimmed by 2 bases and V by 2 bases; bases with no gene match: 6.

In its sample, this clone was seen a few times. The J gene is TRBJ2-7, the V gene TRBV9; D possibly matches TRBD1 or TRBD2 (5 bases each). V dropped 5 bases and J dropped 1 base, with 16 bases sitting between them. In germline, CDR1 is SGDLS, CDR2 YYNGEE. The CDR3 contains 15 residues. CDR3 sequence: CASSVSGTWSYEQYF. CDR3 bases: TGTGCCAGCAGTGTTTCCGGGACGTGGTCCTACGAGCAGTACTTC.

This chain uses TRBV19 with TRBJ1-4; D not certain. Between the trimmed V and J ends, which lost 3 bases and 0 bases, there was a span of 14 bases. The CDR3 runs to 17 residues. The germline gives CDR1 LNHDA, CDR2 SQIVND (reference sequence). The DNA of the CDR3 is TGTGCCAGTAGTATCGTTAGAGGTATTGCAACTAATGAAAAACTGTTTTTT. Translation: CASSIVRGIATNEKLFF.

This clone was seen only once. CDR3 in DNA: TGTGCCAGCAGCTTCGGCAAGGGTTACGAGCAGTACTTC. Its translation is CASSFGKGYEQYF. The V and J genes are TRBV7-3 and TRBJ2-7; D not certain. The CDR3 sequence is 13 residues long. Germline V lookup: CDR1 SGHTA, CDR2 FQGTGA. Trimming left V 3 bases short and J 4 bases short, with 10 bases between.

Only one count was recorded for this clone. CDR3 sequence: CAWNPGTGGNTIYF. CDR3 DNA: TGTGCCTGGAATCCCGGGACGGGAGGAAACACCATATATTTT. The gene calls are TRBV30 and TRBJ1-3; a possible D gene is TRBD1 (5 bases). CDR1 and CDR2 (germline): GTSNPN, SVGIG (reference sequence). The V gene lost 4 bases and the J gene lost 4 bases, with 14 bases spanning the gap. This CDR3 has 14 amino acids.

CDR3 bases: TGTGCCAGCAGCTCCAATACGGACACCGGGGAGCTGTTTTTT. Translating gives CASSSNTDTGELFF. The chain employs TRBV11-3 and TRBJ2-2, with D unresolved. The CDR3 extends over 14 amino acids. From germline, CDR1 is SGHNT and CDR2 YENEEA. Trimming stripped 4 bases from V and 3 bases from J, with 9 bases between.

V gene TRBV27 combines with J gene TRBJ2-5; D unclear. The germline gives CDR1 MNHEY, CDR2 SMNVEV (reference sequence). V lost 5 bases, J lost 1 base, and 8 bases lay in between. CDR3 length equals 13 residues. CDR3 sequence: CASSPRVQETQYF. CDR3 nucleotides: TGTGCCAGCAGTCCCAGAGTCCAAGAGACCCAGTACTTC.